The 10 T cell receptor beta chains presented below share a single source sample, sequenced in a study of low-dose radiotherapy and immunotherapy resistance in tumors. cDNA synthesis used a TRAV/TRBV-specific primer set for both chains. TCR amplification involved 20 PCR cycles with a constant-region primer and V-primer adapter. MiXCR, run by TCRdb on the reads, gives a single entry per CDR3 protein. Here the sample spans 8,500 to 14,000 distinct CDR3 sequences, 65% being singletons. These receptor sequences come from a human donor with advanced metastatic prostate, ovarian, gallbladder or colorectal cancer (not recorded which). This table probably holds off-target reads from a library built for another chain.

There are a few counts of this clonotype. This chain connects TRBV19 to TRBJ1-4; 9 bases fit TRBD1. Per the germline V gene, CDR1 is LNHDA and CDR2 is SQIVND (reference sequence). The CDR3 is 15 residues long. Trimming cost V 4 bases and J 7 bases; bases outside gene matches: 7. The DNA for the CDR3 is TGTGCCAGTAGTACCGGGACAGGGTTAACTGAAAAACTGTTTTTT. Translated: CASSTGTGLTEKLFF.

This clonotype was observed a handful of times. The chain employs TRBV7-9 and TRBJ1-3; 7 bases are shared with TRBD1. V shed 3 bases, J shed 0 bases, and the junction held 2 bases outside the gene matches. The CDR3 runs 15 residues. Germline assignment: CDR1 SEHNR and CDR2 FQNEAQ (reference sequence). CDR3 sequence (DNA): TGTGCCAGCAGCTTGGGGACAGTCTCTGGAAACACCATATATTTT. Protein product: CASSLGTVSGNTIYF.

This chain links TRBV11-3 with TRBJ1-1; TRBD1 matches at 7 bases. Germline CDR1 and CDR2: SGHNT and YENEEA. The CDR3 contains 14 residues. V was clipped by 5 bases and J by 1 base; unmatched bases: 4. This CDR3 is CASSRDSGNTEAFF. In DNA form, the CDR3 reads TGTGCCAGCAGCCGGGACAGTGGGAACACTGAAGCTTTCTTT. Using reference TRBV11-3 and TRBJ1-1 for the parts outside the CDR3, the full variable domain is EAGVVQSPRYKIIEKKQPVAFWCNPISGHNTLYWYLQNLGQGPELLIRYENEEAVDDSQLPKDRFSAERLKGVDSTLKIQPAELGDSAVYLCASSRDSGNTEAFFGQGTRLTVV.

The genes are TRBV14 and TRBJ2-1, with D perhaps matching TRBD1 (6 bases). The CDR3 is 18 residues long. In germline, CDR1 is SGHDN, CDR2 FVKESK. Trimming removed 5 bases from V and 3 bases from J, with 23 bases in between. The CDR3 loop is CASSATGTQFALYNEQFF. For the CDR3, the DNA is TGTGCCAGCAGCGCCACAGGGACCCAATTCGCTCTCTACAATGAGCAGTTCTTC. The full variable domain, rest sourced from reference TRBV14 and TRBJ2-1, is EAGVTQFPSHSVIEKGQTVTLRCDPISGHDNLYWYRRVMGKEIKFLLHFVKESKQDESGMPNNRFLAERTGGTYSTLKVQPAELEDSGVYFCASSATGTQFALYNEQFFGPGTRLTVL.

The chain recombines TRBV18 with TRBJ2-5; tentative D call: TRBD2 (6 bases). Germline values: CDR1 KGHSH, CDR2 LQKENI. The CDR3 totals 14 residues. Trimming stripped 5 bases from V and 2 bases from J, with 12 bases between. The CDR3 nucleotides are TGTGCCAGCTCAAGACCGGGACTGCAAGAGACCCAGTACTTC. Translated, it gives CASSRPGLQETQYF.

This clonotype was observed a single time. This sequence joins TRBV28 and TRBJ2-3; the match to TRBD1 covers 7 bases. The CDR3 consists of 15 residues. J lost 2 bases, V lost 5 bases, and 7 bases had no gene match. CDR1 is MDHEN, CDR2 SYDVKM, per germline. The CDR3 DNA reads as TGTGCCAGCAGTACCGGGACAGCCTTCACAGATACGCAGTATTTT. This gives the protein CASSTGTAFTDTQYF. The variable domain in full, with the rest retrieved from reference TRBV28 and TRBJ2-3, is DVKVTQSSRYLVKRTGEKVFLECVQDMDHENMFWYRQDPGLGLRLIYFSYDVKMKEKGDIPEGYSVSREKKERFSLILESASTNQTSMYLCASSTGTAFTDTQYFGPGTRLTVL.

CDR3 nucleotides: TGTGCCAGCAGTGAAGCGCGGCAGCTTAAGAACACTGAAGCTTTCTTT. This codes for CASSEARQLKNTEAFF. V is TRBV2 and J is TRBJ1-1; no definite D call. V lost 0 bases to trimming and J lost 1 base, with 12 bases between them. The germline V gene has CDR1 SNHLY and CDR2 FYNNEI. The CDR3 totals 16 residues.

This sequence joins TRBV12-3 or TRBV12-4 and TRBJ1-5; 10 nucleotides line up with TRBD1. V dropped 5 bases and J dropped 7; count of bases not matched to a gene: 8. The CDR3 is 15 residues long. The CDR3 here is CASSAGTGVTQPQHF. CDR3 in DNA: TGTGCCAGCAGTGCCGGGACAGGGGTCACCCAGCCCCAGCATTTT.

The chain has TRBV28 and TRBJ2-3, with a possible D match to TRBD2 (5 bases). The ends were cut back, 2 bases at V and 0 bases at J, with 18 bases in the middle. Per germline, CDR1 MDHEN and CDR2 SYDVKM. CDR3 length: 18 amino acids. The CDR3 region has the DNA TGTGCCAGCAGTTTAGGGCTTACCCGCGGGCGCAGCACAGATACGCAGTATTTT. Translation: CASSLGLTRGRSTDTQYF. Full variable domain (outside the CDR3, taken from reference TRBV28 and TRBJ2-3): DVKVTQSSRYLVKRTGEKVFLECVQDMDHENMFWYRQDPGLGLRLIYFSYDVKMKEKGDIPEGYSVSREKKERFSLILESASTNQTSMYLCASSLGLTRGRSTDTQYFGPGTRLTVL.

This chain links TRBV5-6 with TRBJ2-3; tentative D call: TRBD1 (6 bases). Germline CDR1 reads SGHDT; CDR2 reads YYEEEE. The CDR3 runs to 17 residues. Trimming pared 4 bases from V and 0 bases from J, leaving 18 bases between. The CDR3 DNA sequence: TGTGCCAGCAGCCCCGACAGGACCAGCGGAAGCACAGATACGCAGTATTTT. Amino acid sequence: CASSPDRTSGSTDTQYF.